This T cell receptor beta chain was identified in a study of blood T cell repertoires in COVID-19. Clones were read by immunoSEQ multiplex PCR, and TCRdb kept only the in-frame ones, dropping some. Among 450,000 to 600,000 clones, roughly 87% were seen once, and the ten largest hold around 0.64%. The CDR3 runs to 13 residues. V shed 1 base and J shed 7 bases, with 8 bases lying between them. CDR1 is LGHDT and CDR2 is YNNKEL in the germline V gene (reference sequence). The sequence came from a woman younger than 35 who had recovered from COVID-19. Input material: PBMCs or T cells enriched from blood (not recorded which). The gene calls are TRBV3-1 (or the pseudogene TRBV3-2) and TRBJ2-1; D is perhaps TRBD2 (6 bases). The chain's CDR3 is CASSQVGGNEQFF. CDR3 DNA sequence: TGTGCCAGCAGCCAAGTCGGGGGAAATGAGCAGTTCTTC.